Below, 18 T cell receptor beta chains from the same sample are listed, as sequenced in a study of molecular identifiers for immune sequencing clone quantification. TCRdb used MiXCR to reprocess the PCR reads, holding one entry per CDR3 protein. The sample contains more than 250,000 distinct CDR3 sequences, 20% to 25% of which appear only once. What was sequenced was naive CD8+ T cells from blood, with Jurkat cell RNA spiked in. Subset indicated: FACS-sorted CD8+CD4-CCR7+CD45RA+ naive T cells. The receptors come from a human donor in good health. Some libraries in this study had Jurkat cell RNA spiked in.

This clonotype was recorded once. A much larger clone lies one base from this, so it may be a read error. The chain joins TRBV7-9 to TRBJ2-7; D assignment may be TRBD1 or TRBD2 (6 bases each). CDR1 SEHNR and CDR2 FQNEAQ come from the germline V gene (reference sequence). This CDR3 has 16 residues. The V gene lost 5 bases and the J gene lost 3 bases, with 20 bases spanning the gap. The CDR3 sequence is CASSPNPGGVGYEQYF. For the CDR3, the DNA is TGTGCCAGCAGCCCGAACCCCGGGGGCGTGGGCTACGAGCAGTACTTC.

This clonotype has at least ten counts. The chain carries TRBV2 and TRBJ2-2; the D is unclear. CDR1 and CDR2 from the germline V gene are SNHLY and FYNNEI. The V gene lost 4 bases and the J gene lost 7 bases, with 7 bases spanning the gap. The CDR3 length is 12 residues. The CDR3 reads CASSVLSGELFF. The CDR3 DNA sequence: TGTGCCAGCAGTGTCTTGAGCGGGGAGCTGTTTTTT.

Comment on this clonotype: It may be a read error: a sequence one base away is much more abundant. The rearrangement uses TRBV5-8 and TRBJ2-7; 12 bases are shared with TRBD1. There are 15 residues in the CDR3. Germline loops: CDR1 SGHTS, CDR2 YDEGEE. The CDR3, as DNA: TGTGCCAGCAGCTTCGGGACAGGGGGCTCGTACGAGCGGTACTTC. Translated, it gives CASSFGTGGSYERYF.

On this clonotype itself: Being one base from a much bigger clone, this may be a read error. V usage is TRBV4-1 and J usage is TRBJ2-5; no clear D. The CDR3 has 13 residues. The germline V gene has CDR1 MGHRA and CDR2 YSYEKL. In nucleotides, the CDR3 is TGCACCAGCAGCCAAGAACCCGGAGAGACCCAGTACTTC. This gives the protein CTSSQEPGETQYF.

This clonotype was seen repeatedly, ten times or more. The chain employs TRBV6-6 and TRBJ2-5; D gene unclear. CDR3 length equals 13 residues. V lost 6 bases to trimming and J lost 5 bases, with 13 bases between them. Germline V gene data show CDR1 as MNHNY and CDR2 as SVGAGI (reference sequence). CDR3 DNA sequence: TGTGCCAGCAGCGCTCCGCCCGGGGAGACCCAGTACTTC. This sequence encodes CASSAPPGETQYF.

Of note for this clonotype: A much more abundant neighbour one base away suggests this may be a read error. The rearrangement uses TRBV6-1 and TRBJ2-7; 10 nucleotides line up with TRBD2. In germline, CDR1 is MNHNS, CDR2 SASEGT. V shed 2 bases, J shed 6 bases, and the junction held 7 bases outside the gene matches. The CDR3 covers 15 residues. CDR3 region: CASSEPVSGRLEQYF. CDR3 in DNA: TGTGCCAGCAGTGAACCTGTTAGCGGGAGGCTCGAGCAGTACTTC.

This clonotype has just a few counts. CDR3 region: CASSQADFISAYEQYF. CDR3 nucleotides: TGCGCCAGCAGCCAGGCCGACTTCATATCGGCCTACGAGCAGTACTTC. The chain uses TRBV4-1 and TRBJ2-7; D is unresolved. Germline V CDR1 and CDR2: MGHRA, YSYEKL. Between the trimmed V and J ends, which lost 3 bases and 2 bases, there was a span of 17 bases. The CDR3 runs to 16 residues.

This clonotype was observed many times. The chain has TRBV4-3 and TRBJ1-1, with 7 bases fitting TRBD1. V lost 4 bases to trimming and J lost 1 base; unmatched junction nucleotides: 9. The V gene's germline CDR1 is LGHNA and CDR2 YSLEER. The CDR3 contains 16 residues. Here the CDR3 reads CASSPFPGQANTEAFF. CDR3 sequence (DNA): TGCGCCAGCAGCCCCTTCCCCGGACAGGCGAACACTGAAGCTTTCTTT.

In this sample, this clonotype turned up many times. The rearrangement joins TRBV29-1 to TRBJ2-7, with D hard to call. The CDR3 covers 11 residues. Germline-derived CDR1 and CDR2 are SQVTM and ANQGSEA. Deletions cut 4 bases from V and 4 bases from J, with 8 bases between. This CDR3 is CSVVQRYEQYF. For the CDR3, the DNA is TGCAGCGTTGTACAGAGATACGAGCAGTACTTC.

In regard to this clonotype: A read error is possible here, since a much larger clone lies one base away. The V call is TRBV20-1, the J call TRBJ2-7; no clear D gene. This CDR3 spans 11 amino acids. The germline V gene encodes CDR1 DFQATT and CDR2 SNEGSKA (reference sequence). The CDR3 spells CSAKDGYEQCF. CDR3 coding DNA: TGCAGTGCTAAGGACGGGTACGAGCAGTGCTTC.

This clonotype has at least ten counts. CDR3 protein: CASSQETGGSYNEQFF. CDR3 nucleotides: TGCGCCAGCAGCCAGGAGACAGGGGGCTCCTACAATGAGCAGTTCTTC. The V gene is TRBV4-1, the J gene TRBJ2-1, with 9 positions matching TRBD1. With V trimmed by 3 bases and J by 0 bases, 3 bases remained unmatched. The germline CDR1 and CDR2 sequences are MGHRA and YSYEKL. This CDR3 spans 16 amino acids.

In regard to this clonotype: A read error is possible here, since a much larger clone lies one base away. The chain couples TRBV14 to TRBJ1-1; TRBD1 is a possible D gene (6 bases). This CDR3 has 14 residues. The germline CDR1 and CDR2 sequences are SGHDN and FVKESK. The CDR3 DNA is TGTACCAGCAGCCTGGACAGTGGCTACACTGAAGCTTTCTTT. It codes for CTSSLDSGYTEAFF.

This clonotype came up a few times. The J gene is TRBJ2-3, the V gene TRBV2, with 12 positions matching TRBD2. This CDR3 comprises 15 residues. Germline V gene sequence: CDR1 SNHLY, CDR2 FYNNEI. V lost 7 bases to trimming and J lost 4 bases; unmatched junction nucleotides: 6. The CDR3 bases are TGTGCCAGCACCTCACTAGCGGGGGGCGCAGATACGCAGTATTTT. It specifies CASTSLAGGADTQYF.

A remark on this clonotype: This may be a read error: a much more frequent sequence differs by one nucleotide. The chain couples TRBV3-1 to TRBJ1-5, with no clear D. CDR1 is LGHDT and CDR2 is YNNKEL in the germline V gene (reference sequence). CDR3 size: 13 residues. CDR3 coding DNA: TGTGCCAGCAGCCAAGAAGTGTATCAGCTCCAGCATTTT. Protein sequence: CASSQEVYQLQHF.

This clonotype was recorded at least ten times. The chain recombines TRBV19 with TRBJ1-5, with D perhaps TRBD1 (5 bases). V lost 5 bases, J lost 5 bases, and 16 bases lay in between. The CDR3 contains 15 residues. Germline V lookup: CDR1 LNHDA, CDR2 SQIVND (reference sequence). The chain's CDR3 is CASSPGWGDDQPQHF. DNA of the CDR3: TGTGCCAGTAGTCCCGGATGGGGGGACGATCAGCCCCAGCATTTT.

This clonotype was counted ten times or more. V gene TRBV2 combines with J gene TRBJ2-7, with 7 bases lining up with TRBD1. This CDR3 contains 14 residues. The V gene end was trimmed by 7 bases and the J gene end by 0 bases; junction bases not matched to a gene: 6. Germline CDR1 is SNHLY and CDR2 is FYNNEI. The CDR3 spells CASTEWDSSYEQYF. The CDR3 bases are TGTGCCAGCACCGAATGGGACAGCTCCTACGAGCAGTACTTC.

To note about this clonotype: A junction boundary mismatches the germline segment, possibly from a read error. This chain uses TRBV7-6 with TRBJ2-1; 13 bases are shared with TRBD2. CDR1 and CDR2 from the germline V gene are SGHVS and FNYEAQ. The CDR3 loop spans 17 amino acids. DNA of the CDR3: TGTGCCAGCAGCTTAATTACTAGCGGGAGGGTTGGAAATGAGCTGTTCTTC. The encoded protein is CASSLITSGRVGNELFF. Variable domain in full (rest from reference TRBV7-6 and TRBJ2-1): GAGVSQSPRYKVTKRGQDVALRCDPISGHVSLYWYRQALGQGPEFLTYFNYEAQQDKSGLPNDRFSAERPEGSISTLTIQRTEQRDSAMYRCASSLITSGRVGNELFFGPGTRLTVL.

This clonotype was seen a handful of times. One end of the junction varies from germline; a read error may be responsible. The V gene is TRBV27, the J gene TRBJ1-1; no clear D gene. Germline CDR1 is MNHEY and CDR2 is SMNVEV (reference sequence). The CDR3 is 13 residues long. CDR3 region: CASSLWANTEALF. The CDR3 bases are TGTGCCAGCAGTTTATGGGCAAACACTGAAGCTCTCTTT.